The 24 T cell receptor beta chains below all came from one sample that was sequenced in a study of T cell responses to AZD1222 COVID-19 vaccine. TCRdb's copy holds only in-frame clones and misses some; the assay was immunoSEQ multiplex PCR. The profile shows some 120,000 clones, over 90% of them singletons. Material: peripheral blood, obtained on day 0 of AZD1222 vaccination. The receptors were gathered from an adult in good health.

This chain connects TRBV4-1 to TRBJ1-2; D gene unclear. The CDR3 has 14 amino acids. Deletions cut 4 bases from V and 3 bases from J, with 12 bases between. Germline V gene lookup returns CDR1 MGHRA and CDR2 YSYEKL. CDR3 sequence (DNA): TGCGCCAGCAGCCGAGACAAGACCCACTATGGCTACACCTTC. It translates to CASSRDKTHYGYTF.

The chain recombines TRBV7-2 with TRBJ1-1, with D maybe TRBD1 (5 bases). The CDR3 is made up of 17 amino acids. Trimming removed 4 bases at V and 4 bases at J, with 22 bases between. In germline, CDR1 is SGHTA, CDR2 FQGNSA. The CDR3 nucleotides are TGTGCCAGCAGCTCTAGGGGCGAGCGGATTCGTGGCACTGAAGCTTTCTTT. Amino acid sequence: CASSSRGERIRGTEAFF.

CDR3 amino acids: CAWSGSRRGMFYGYTF. The CDR3 DNA reads TGTGCCTGGAGTGGGAGCCGGAGGGGAATGTTTTATGGCTACACCTTC. The chain joins TRBV30 to TRBJ1-2; the D gene is possibly TRBD1 (5 bases). Trimming cost V 1 base and J 5 bases, with 20 bases left between them. CDR1 is GTSNPN and CDR2 is SVGIG in the germline V gene (reference sequence). The CDR3 is made up of 16 amino acids.

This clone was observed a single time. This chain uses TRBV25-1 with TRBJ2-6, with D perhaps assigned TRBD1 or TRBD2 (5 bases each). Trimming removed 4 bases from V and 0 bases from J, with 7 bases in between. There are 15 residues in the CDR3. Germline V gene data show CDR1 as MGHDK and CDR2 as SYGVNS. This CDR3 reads CASSGDDSGANVLTF. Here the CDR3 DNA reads TGTGCCAGCAGTGGGGACGACTCTGGGGCCAACGTCCTGACTTTC. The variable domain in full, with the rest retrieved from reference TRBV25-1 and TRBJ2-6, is EADIYQTPRYLVIGTGKKITLECSQTMGHDKMYWYQQDPGMELHLIHYSYGVNSTEKGDLSSESTVSRIRTEHFPLTLESARPSHTSQYLCASSGDDSGANVLTFGAGSRLTVL.

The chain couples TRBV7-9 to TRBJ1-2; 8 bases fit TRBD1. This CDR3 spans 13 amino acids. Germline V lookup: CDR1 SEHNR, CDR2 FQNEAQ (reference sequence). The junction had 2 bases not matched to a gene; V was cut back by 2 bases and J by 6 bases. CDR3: CASSLSTGDGYTF. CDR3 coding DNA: TGTGCCAGCAGCTTATCGACAGGGGATGGCTACACCTTC.

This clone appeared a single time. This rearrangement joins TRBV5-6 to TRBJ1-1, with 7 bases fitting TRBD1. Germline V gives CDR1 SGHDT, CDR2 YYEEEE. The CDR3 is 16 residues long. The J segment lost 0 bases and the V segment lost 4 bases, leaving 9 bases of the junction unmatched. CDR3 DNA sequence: TGTGCCAGCAGCCAGGGACAGCTCAGATTGAACACTGAAGCTTTCTTT. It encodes CASSQGQLRLNTEAFF.

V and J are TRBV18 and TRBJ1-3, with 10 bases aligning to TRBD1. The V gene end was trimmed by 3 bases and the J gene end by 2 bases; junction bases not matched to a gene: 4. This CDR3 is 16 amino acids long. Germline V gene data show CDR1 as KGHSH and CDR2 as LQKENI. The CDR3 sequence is CASSPTGQGAGNTIYF. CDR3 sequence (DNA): TGTGCCAGCTCACCGACTGGACAGGGGGCTGGAAACACCATATATTTT.

The CDR3 region is CASGIGGPGANVLTF. The CDR3 bases are TGTGCCAGCGGGATAGGGGGCCCTGGGGCCAACGTCCTGACTTTC. The genes are TRBV2 and TRBJ2-6; 7 bases match TRBD1. Germline CDR1 reads SNHLY; CDR2 reads FYNNEI. With 8 bases clipped from V and 2 bases from J, the junction kept 6 bases outside the gene matches. The CDR3 loop spans 15 amino acids.

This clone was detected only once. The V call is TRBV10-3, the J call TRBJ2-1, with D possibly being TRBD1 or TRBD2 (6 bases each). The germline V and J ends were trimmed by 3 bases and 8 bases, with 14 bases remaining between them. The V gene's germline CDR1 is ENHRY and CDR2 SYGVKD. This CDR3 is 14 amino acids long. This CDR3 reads CAISELGGLDEQFF. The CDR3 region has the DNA TGTGCCATCAGTGAACTAGGGGGGCTGGATGAGCAGTTCTTC.

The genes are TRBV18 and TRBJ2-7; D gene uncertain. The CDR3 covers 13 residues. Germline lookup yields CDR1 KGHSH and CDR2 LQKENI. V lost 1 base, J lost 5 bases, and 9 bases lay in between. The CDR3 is CASSPRWTHEQYF. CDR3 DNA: TGTGCCAGCTCACCACGATGGACCCACGAGCAGTACTTC.

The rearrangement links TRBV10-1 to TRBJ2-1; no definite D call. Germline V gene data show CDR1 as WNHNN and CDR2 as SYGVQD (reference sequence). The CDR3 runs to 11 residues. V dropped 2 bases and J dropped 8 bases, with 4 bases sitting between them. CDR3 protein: CASSEGYEQFF. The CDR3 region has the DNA TGCGCCAGCAGTGAGGGGTATGAGCAGTTCTTC.

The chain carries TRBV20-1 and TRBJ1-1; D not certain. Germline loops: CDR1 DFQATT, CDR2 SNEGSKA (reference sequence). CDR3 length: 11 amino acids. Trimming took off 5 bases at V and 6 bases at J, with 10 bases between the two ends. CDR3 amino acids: CSAYDRAEAFF. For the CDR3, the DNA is TGCAGTGCTTATGACCGGGCTGAAGCTTTCTTT.

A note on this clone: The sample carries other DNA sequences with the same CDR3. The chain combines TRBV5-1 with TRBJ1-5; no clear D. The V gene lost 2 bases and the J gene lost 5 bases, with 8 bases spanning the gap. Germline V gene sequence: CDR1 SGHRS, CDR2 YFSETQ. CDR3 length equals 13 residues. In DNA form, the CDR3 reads TGCGCCAGCAGCTTAGCCGGAGATCAGCCCCAGCATTTT. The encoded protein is CASSLAGDQPQHF.

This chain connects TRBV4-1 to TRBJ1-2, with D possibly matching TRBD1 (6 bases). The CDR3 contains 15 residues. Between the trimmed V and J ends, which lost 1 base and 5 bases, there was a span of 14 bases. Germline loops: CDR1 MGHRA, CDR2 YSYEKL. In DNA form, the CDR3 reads TGCGCCAGCAGCCAAGGGAGGGGGTCGGTTTATGGCTACACCTTC. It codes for CASSQGRGSVYGYTF.

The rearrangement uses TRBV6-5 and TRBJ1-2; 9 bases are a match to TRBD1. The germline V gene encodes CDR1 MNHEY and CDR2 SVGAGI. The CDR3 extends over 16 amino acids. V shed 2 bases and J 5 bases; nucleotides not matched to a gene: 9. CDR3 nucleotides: TGTGCCAGCAGTTACCTGGGACAGGGAAAATTTTATGGCTACACCTTC. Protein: CASSYLGQGKFYGYTF.

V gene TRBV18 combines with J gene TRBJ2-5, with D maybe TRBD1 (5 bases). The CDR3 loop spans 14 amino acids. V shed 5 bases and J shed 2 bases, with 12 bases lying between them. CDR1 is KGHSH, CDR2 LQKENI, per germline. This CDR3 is CASSSRVRQETQYF. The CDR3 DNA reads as TGTGCCAGCTCATCCAGGGTCAGGCAAGAGACCCAGTACTTC.

DNA of the CDR3: TGTGCCAGCAGTCGGGGGCCTGAGACCCAGTACTTC. It encodes CASSRGPETQYF. The rearrangement joins TRBV6-5 to TRBJ2-5; possibly TRBD1 or TRBD2 for D (6 bases each). V gave up 5 bases and J gave up 5 bases, with 9 bases separating them. The CDR3 extends over 12 amino acids. Germline lookup yields CDR1 MNHEY and CDR2 SVGAGI.

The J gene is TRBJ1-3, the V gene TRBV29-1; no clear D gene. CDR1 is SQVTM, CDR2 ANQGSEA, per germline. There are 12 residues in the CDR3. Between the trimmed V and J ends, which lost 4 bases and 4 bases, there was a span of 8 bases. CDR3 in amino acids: CSVAQGGNTIYF. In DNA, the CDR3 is TGCAGCGTTGCGCAAGGGGGAAACACCATATATTTT. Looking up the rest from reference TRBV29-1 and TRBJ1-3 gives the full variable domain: SAVISQKPSRDICQRGTSLTIQCQVDSQVTMMFWYRQQPGQSLTLIATANQGSEATYESGFVIDKFPISRPNLTFSTLTVSNMSPEDSSIYLCSVAQGGNTIYFGEGSWLTVV.

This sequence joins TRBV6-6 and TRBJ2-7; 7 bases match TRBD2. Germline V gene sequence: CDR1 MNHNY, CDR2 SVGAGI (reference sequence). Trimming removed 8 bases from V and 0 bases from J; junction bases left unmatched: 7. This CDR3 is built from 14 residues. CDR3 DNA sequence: TGTGCCAGCGGGGACTATCCCAGCTCCTACGAGCAGTACTTC. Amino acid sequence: CASGDYPSSYEQYF.

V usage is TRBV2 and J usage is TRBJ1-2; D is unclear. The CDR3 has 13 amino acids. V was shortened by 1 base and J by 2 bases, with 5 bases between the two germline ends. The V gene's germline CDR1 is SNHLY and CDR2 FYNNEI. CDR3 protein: CASSEVRNYGYTF. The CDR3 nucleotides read TGTGCCAGCAGTGAAGTGAGGAACTATGGCTACACCTTC.

The CDR3: CASSLGPRPKYEQYF. The CDR3 DNA is TGTGCCAGCAGCTTGGGGCCGAGACCTAAGTACGAGCAGTACTTC. The V call is TRBV5-6, the J call TRBJ2-7; D not resolved. Germline V gives CDR1 SGHDT, CDR2 YYEEEE. Between the trimmed V and J ends, which lost 0 bases and 4 bases, there was a span of 14 bases. The CDR3 sequence is 15 residues long.

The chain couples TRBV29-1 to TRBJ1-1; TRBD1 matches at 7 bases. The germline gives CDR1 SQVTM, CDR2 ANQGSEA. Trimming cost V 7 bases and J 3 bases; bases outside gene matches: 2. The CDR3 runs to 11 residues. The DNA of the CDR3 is TGCAGCGGGACAGGCTACACTGAAGCTTTCTTT. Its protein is CSGTGYTEAFF.

The CDR3 DNA reads as TGCGCCAGCAGCACCGGTGAACTCTATGGCTACACCTTC. Protein sequence: CASSTGELYGYTF. J is TRBJ1-2 and V is TRBV5-1; no clear D gene. CDR1 SGHRS and CDR2 YFSETQ come from the germline V gene. Trimming stripped 4 bases from V and 4 bases from J, with 11 bases between. The CDR3 length is 13 residues.

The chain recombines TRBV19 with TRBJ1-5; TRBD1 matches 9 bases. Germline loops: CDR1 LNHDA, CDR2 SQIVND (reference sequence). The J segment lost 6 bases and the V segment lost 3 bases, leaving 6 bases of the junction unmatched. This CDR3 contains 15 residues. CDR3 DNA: TGTGCCAGTAGTATGCAACAGGGGGCAAGTCAGCCCCAGCATTTT. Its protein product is CASSMQQGASQPQHF. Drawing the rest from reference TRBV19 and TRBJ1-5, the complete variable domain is DGGITQSPKYLFRKEGQNVTLSCEQNLNHDAMYWYRQDPGQGLRLIYYSQIVNDFQKGDIAEGYSVSREKKESFPLTVTSAQKNPTAFYLCASSMQQGASQPQHFGDGTRLSIL.